These 18 T cell receptor beta chains originate from one sample sequenced in a study of T cells in Graves' hyperthyroidism and ophthalmopathy. Amplification of TCR beta CDR3 regions was performed using RNA transcripts as template. Primed by the HTBI set, a first-round RT-PCR was run on the TCR CDR3. TCRdb re-called the multiplex PCR reads with MiXCR, one entry per CDR3 protein. The sample includes 380,000 or so distinct CDR3 sequences, about 14% of them seen just once. Sequencing was performed on blood. These receptors were obtained from a woman younger than 45 with Graves' hyperthyroidism.

This clonotype has a count of ten or more. J is TRBJ2-7 and V is TRBV7-9; no reliable D call. Germline V gene sequence: CDR1 SEHNR, CDR2 FQNEAQ (reference sequence). The CDR3 totals 12 residues. The ends were cut back, 5 bases at V and 7 bases at J, with 12 bases in the middle. The CDR3 DNA reads TGTGCCAGCAGCACCCGCAACCAGGAGCAGTACTTC. Protein: CASSTRNQEQYF.

This clonotype was recorded many times. This chain uses TRBV28 with TRBJ2-1, with TRBD2 matching 14 bases. The CDR3 is 19 amino acids. The germline V gene encodes CDR1 MDHEN and CDR2 SYDVKM. After removal of 4 bases from V and 4 bases from J, the junction contained 12 bases not matched to a gene. This chain's CDR3 is CASSYLTRLAGGVYNEQFF. The CDR3 coding sequence is TGTGCCAGCAGTTATCTAACCCGACTAGCGGGAGGGGTATACAATGAGCAGTTCTTC.

The table lists this clonotype with many counts. V gene TRBV2 combines with J gene TRBJ2-1; 13 bases map to TRBD2. Germline V gene sequence: CDR1 SNHLY, CDR2 FYNNEI. V shed 6 bases, J shed 5 bases, and the junction held 4 bases outside the gene matches. The length of the CDR3 is 15 residues. Written as DNA, the CDR3 is TGTGCCAGCAGAGGGACTAGCGGGAATCACAATGAGCAGTTCTTC. This sequence encodes CASRGTSGNHNEQFF.

In its sample, this clonotype was seen many times. The chain recombines TRBV6-1 with TRBJ2-5; TRBD2 matches 7 bases. The CDR3 extends over 15 amino acids. Per the germline V gene, CDR1 is MNHNS and CDR2 is SASEGT. After removal of 3 bases from V and 1 base from J, the junction contained 5 bases not matched to a gene. In DNA, the CDR3 is TGTGCCAGCAGTGAGGCTAGCGGCAGCCAAGAGACCCAGTACTTC. Its translation: CASSEASGSQETQYF.

The table lists this clonotype with many counts. V usage is TRBV20-1 and J usage is TRBJ2-3; 7 bases match TRBD1. Trimming removed 0 bases from V and 2 bases from J; junction bases left unmatched: 5. The CDR3 sequence is 15 residues long. Germline V gene sequence: CDR1 DFQATT, CDR2 SNEGSKA (reference sequence). The CDR3 is CSARDRQGLTDTQYF. The CDR3 DNA sequence: TGCAGTGCTAGAGATCGACAGGGTCTCACAGATACGCAGTATTTT.

This clonotype came up many times. The chain couples TRBV28 to TRBJ1-6, with TRBD1 as a possible D gene (6 bases). This CDR3 spans 13 amino acids. CDR1 and CDR2 (germline): MDHEN, SYDVKM. V lost 8 bases and J 13 bases, leaving 18 bases between the germline ends. The DNA of the CDR3 is TGTGCCAGCTGCGGGGGGCAGCTTCAGCCCCTCCACTTT. Amino acid sequence: CASCGGQLQPLHF.

This clonotype was counted many times. The chain joins TRBV28 to TRBJ2-1; 12 bases fit TRBD2. The V gene end was trimmed by 5 bases and the J gene end by 5 bases; junction bases not matched to a gene: 4. The CDR3 has 15 residues. Germline V gene data show CDR1 as MDHEN and CDR2 as SYDVKM. CDR3: CASSTLAGGDNEQFF. The CDR3 nucleotides are TGTGCCAGCAGTACCCTAGCGGGAGGGGACAATGAGCAGTTCTTC. The variable domain in full, with the rest retrieved from reference TRBV28 and TRBJ2-1, is DVKVTQSSRYLVKRTGEKVFLECVQDMDHENMFWYRQDPGLGLRLIYFSYDVKMKEKGDIPEGYSVSREKKERFSLILESASTNQTSMYLCASSTLAGGDNEQFFGPGTRLTVL.

This clonotype was recorded at least ten times. The chain uses TRBV12-3 or TRBV12-4 and TRBJ2-7, with 14 bases matching TRBD2. CDR3 length: 15 residues. Trimming cost V 6 bases and J 2 bases; bases outside gene matches: 3. The CDR3 coding sequence is TGTGCCAGCAGCCAGGGACTAGCGGGAGCCTACGAGCAGTACTTC. The encoded protein is CASSQGLAGAYEQYF.

The chain employs TRBV20-1 and TRBJ2-1, with D perhaps matching TRBD2 (5 bases). V lost 5 bases and J lost 3, with 14 bases in between. CDR1 is DFQATT and CDR2 is SNEGSKA in the germline V gene (reference sequence). The length of the CDR3 is 14 residues. CDR3 residues: CSARWPADYNEQFF. As DNA, the CDR3 is TGCAGTGCTCGCTGGCCAGCGGACTACAATGAGCAGTTCTTC.

The sample holds many counts of this clonotype. The CDR3 DNA reads TGTGCCAGCAGACTGACTGAAATCAACACAGATACGCAGTATTTT. It codes for CASRLTEINTDTQYF. V and J are TRBV7-6 and TRBJ2-3; no firm D call. The ends were cut back, 6 bases at V and 2 bases at J, with 15 bases in the middle. Per the germline V gene, CDR1 is SGHVS and CDR2 is FNYEAQ. This CDR3 spans 15 amino acids.

Ten or more counts support this clonotype. J is TRBJ1-2 and V is TRBV10-1; D gene uncertain. Between the trimmed V and J ends, which lost 3 bases and 8 bases, there was a span of 13 bases. The CDR3 has 13 amino acids. From germline, CDR1 is WNHNN and CDR2 SYGVQD (reference sequence). CDR3 sequence: CASSDSPVGGYTF. In DNA, the CDR3 is TGCGCCAGCAGTGACAGCCCGGTCGGCGGCTACACCTTC.

This clonotype was seen ten or more times. This chain links TRBV20-1 with TRBJ2-7, with D unclear. Germline-derived CDR1 and CDR2 are DFQATT and SNEGSKA (reference sequence). Trimming removed 3 bases at V and 7 bases at J, with 13 bases between. The CDR3 covers 12 residues. This CDR3 is CSARPTEVEQYF. As DNA, the CDR3 is TGCAGTGCTAGGCCCACTGAAGTGGAGCAGTACTTC.

This clonotype was observed a handful of times. This may stem from a read error, because a much larger clone lies one nucleotide away. This sequence joins TRBV7-8 and TRBJ2-5, with D perhaps TRBD2 (6 bases). The CDR3 length is 14 residues. CDR1 is SGHVS, CDR2 FQNEAQ, per germline. In nucleotides, the CDR3 is TGTACCAGCAGCTCGGACCCGGCGGGGGAGACCCAGTACTTC. Residues: CTSSSDPAGETQYF.

About this clonotype: The conserved closing phenylalanine or tryptophan is absent in this CDR3, likely reflecting a read error. The gene calls are TRBV18 and TRBJ2-1; D is unresolved. With 2 bases removed from V and 0 bases from J, the gap between germline ends came to 8 bases. The V gene's germline CDR1 is KGHSH and CDR2 LQKENI. This CDR3 is 15 amino acids long. The DNA of the CDR3 is TGTGCCAGCTCACCAGAGCTTAGCTCCTACAATGAGCAGTTCTCC. It is translated as CASSPELSSYNEQFS.

This clonotype has ten or more counts. The V call is TRBV25-1, the J call TRBJ1-1; D possibly corresponds to TRBD1 (5 bases). CDR1 is MGHDK and CDR2 is SYGVNS in the germline V gene. V was cut by 8 bases and J by 5 bases, with 12 bases left in between. This CDR3 contains 12 residues. The CDR3 spells CASGAGYTEAFF. CDR3 sequence (DNA): TGTGCCAGCGGGGCAGGGTATACTGAAGCTTTCTTT.

This clonotype was detected ten times or more. The chain combines TRBV7-2 with TRBJ2-3, with D possibly TRBD1 on 7 matching bases. The CDR3 has 16 residues. Trimming took 5 bases from V and 6 from J, leaving 21 bases between them. Germline loops: CDR1 SGHTA, CDR2 FQGNSA. For the CDR3, the DNA is TGTGCCAGCAGCCTGGCCGCAGGGGGGCGGTTGGATACGCAGTATTTT. As protein: CASSLAAGGRLDTQYF.

This clonotype was counted a few times. This sequence joins TRBV7-9 and TRBJ2-1, with no clear D. The CDR3 is made up of 13 amino acids. CDR1 is SEHNR, CDR2 FQNEAQ, per germline (reference sequence). V lost 5 bases to trimming and J lost 8 bases, with 13 bases between them. The CDR3 loop is CASSPVGEDEQFF. CDR3 nucleotide sequence: TGTGCCAGCAGCCCGGTCGGCGAGGATGAGCAGTTCTTC. The full variable domain, in which reference TRBV7-9 and TRBJ2-1 provide the parts outside the CDR3, is DTGVSQNPRHKITKRGQNVTFRCDPISEHNRLYWYRQTLGQGPEFLTYFQNEAQLEKSRLLSDRFSAERPKGSFSTLEIQRTEQGDSAMYLCASSPVGEDEQFFGPGTRLTVL.

This chain's CDR3 is CSASSGLSNQPQHF. The CDR3 DNA reads TGCAGTGCTAGTTCAGGCCTTAGCAATCAGCCCCAGCATTTT. The chain employs TRBV20-1 and TRBJ1-5, with D unclear. V was cut by 3 bases and J by 0 bases, with 9 bases left in between. There are 14 residues in the CDR3. Germline CDR1 is DFQATT and CDR2 is SNEGSKA (reference sequence).